Listed below are T cell receptor beta chains from one sample, sequenced in a study of blood T cell repertoires in COVID-19. Profiled with immunoSEQ multiplex PCR; TCRdb holds only in-frame clones, not every one. The sample records around 86,000 clones, over 80% being singletons. Sequencing was performed on peripheral blood. The receptor set was obtained from a woman aged 80 or over with acute or convalescent COVID-19. CDR3s include the opening cysteine and the closing phenylalanine or tryptophan. The order of the fields is V gene, clone size, J gene, D gene, CDR3 protein, CDR3 DNA. The D gene is left open where the match is weak. A row's size may be missing; if present it is once, few, many or a size class.

v_call: TRBV7-2
clone_size: NA
j_call: TRBJ2-5
d_call: NA
cdr3_aa: CASSLEMPAIQETQYF
cdr3_nt: TGTGCCAGCAGCTTAGAAATGCCTGCGATCCAAGAGACCCAGTACTTC

v_call: TRBV19
clone_size: NA
j_call: TRBJ1-2
d_call: TRBD1
cdr3_aa: CASSRDRGYGYTF
cdr3_nt: TGTGCCAGTAGTAGGGACAGGGGCTATGGCTACACCTTC

v_call: TRBV5-1
clone_size: once
j_call: TRBJ2-7
d_call: TRBD2
cdr3_aa: CASSLVGAGVSVYEQYF
cdr3_nt: TGCGCCAGCAGCTTGGTCGGGGCGGGAGTTTCCGTTTACGAGCAGTACTTC

v_call: TRBV6-2/TRBV6-3
clone_size: NA
j_call: TRBJ1-5
d_call: TRBD1
cdr3_aa: CASSYQLDRGRDNQPQHF
cdr3_nt: TGTGCCAGCAGTTACCAGCTCGACAGGGGCAGAGACAATCAGCCCCAGCATTTT

v_call: TRBV24-1
clone_size: few
j_call: TRBJ1-6
d_call: NA
cdr3_aa: CATSVPWGEFGNSPLHF
cdr3_nt: TGTGCCACCAGTGTCCCATGGGGGGAATTCGGTAATTCACCCCTCCACTTT

v_call: TRBV7-9
clone_size: NA
j_call: TRBJ2-3
d_call: TRBD1
cdr3_aa: CASSFTGDDTQYF
cdr3_nt: TGTGCCAGCAGCTTTACAGGGGACGATACGCAGTATTTT

v_call: TRBV27
clone_size: once
j_call: TRBJ1-1
d_call: NA
cdr3_aa: CASSLTGTEAFF
cdr3_nt: TGTGCCAGCAGTTTAACGGGTACTGAAGCTTTCTTT

v_call: TRBV29-1
clone_size: NA
j_call: TRBJ2-4
d_call: NA
cdr3_aa: CSVRDQLAKNIQYF
cdr3_nt: TGCAGCGTTCGTGATCAACTAGCCAAAAACATTCAGTACTTC

v_call: TRBV11-2
clone_size: once
j_call: TRBJ2-1
d_call: TRBD2
cdr3_aa: CASSYPSRGGHEQFF
cdr3_nt: TGTGCCAGCAGCTACCCGTCCCGGGGAGGGCATGAGCAGTTCTTC

v_call: TRBV6-6
clone_size: NA
j_call: TRBJ1-1
d_call: TRBD1
cdr3_aa: CASSDRQGAAVAFF
cdr3_nt: TGTGCCAGCAGCGACCGACAGGGGGCCGCCGTGGCTTTCTTT

v_call: TRBV9
clone_size: NA
j_call: TRBJ2-5
d_call: TRBD1
cdr3_aa: CASSIDRGGETQYF
cdr3_nt: TGTGCCAGCAGCATCGACAGGGGAGGAGAGACCCAGTACTTC

v_call: TRBV7-2
clone_size: NA
j_call: TRBJ2-5
d_call: TRBD2
cdr3_aa: CASSLGLAGQETQYF
cdr3_nt: TGTGCCAGCAGCCTGGGACTAGCGGGACAAGAGACCCAGTACTTC

v_call: TRBV7-2
clone_size: NA
j_call: TRBJ2-5
d_call: TRBD2
cdr3_aa: CASSLLAGGQTQYF
cdr3_nt: TGTGCCAGCAGTCTGCTAGCGGGAGGGCAGACCCAGTACTTC

v_call: TRBV5-8
clone_size: NA
j_call: TRBJ2-1
d_call: NA
cdr3_aa: CASSSTRDEQFF
cdr3_nt: TGTGCCAGCAGCTCAACGCGGGATGAGCAGTTCTTC

v_call: TRBV28
clone_size: NA
j_call: TRBJ2-5
d_call: NA
cdr3_aa: CASSRLQETQYF
cdr3_nt: TGTGCCAGCAGTCGACTCCAAGAGACCCAGTACTTC

v_call: TRBV28
clone_size: NA
j_call: TRBJ1-6
d_call: NA
cdr3_aa: CASSFQNSPLHF
cdr3_nt: TGTGCCAGCAGTTTCCAGAATTCACCCCTCCACTTT

v_call: TRBV19
clone_size: NA
j_call: TRBJ2-1
d_call: NA
cdr3_aa: CASSRTTFIDEQFF
cdr3_nt: TGTGCCAGTAGTAGGACTACCTTTATCGATGAGCAGTTCTTC

v_call: TRBV3-1/TRBV3-2
clone_size: NA
j_call: TRBJ2-7
d_call: TRBD2
cdr3_aa: CASSQGAASGRYEQYF
cdr3_nt: TGTGCCAGCAGCCAAGGGGCAGCTAGCGGGCGTTACGAGCAGTACTTC

v_call: TRBV7-8
clone_size: NA
j_call: TRBJ2-5
d_call: TRBD1
cdr3_aa: CASSPGGDRVKETQYF
cdr3_nt: TGTGCCAGCAGCCCAGGGGGGGACAGGGTTAAGGAGACCCAGTACTTC

v_call: TRBV7-2
clone_size: NA
j_call: TRBJ2-5
d_call: TRBD2
cdr3_aa: CASSLTSGRGGETQYF
cdr3_nt: TGTGCCAGCAGCTTGACTAGCGGGAGGGGAGGGGAGACCCAGTACTTC

v_call: TRBV3-1/TRBV3-2
clone_size: NA
j_call: TRBJ2-7
d_call: TRBD2
cdr3_aa: CASSPSREGKQYF
cdr3_nt: TGTGCCAGCAGCCCCAGTCGGGAGGGAAAGCAGTACTTC

v_call: TRBV7-8
clone_size: few
j_call: TRBJ2-7
d_call: NA
cdr3_aa: CASSLGAQSSYEQYF
cdr3_nt: TGTGCCAGCAGCTTAGGGGCCCAAAGCTCCTACGAGCAGTACTTC

v_call: TRBV27
clone_size: NA
j_call: TRBJ2-7
d_call: TRBD2
cdr3_aa: CASSFKASGRMNSYEQYF
cdr3_nt: TGTGCCAGCAGTTTTAAGGCTAGCGGGAGGATGAACTCCTACGAGCAGTACTTC

v_call: TRBV12-3/TRBV12-4
clone_size: once
j_call: TRBJ1-5
d_call: NA
cdr3_aa: CASSFSPNQPQHF
cdr3_nt: TGTGCCAGCAGTTTTAGCCCCAATCAGCCCCAGCATTTT

v_call: TRBV2
clone_size: NA
j_call: TRBJ2-6
d_call: NA
cdr3_aa: CASTPGGPSSGANVLTF
cdr3_nt: TGTGCCAGCACCCCAGGAGGCCCGAGCTCTGGGGCCAACGTCCTGACTTTC

v_call: TRBV5-8
clone_size: NA
j_call: TRBJ2-5
d_call: NA
cdr3_aa: CASSPRTDQETQYF
cdr3_nt: TGTGCCAGCAGCCCGAGGACTGATCAAGAGACCCAGTACTTC

v_call: TRBV5-6
clone_size: NA
j_call: TRBJ2-2
d_call: TRBD1
cdr3_aa: CASSATGEFTGELFF
cdr3_nt: TGTGCCAGCAGCGCGACAGGGGAATTCACCGGGGAGCTGTTTTTT

v_call: TRBV21-1
clone_size: once
j_call: TRBJ1-5
d_call: NA
cdr3_aa: CASSKGTGGGDQPQHF
cdr3_nt: TGTGCCAGCAGCAAAGGTACTGGGGGAGGAGATCAGCCCCAGCATTTT

v_call: TRBV10-3
clone_size: NA
j_call: TRBJ2-1
d_call: NA
cdr3_aa: CAIRDSTDNEQFF
cdr3_nt: TGTGCCATTCGAGACAGTACAGACAATGAGCAGTTCTTC

v_call: TRBV5-1
clone_size: NA
j_call: TRBJ2-1
d_call: TRBD1
cdr3_aa: CASSTDRGGVRNEQFF
cdr3_nt: TGCGCCAGCAGCACCGACAGGGGGGGTGTGAGGAATGAGCAGTTCTTC

v_call: TRBV19
clone_size: few
j_call: TRBJ2-1
d_call: TRBD1
cdr3_aa: CASSIQQGARYNEQFF
cdr3_nt: TGTGCCAGTAGTATCCAACAGGGGGCGCGATACAATGAGCAGTTCTTC

v_call: TRBV3-1/TRBV3-2
clone_size: NA
j_call: TRBJ2-7
d_call: TRBD2
cdr3_aa: CASSQDGGLAYEQYF
cdr3_nt: TGTGCCAGCAGCCAAGACGGGGGACTAGCCTACGAGCAGTACTTC

v_call: TRBV19
clone_size: NA
j_call: TRBJ2-1
d_call: NA
cdr3_aa: CASSMPNVEVNEQFF
cdr3_nt: TGTGCCAGTAGTATGCCGAACGTGGAGGTTAATGAGCAGTTCTTC

v_call: TRBV7-2
clone_size: NA
j_call: TRBJ1-2
d_call: NA
cdr3_aa: CASSLRREDYGYTF
cdr3_nt: TGTGCCAGCAGCCTTCGCAGGGAGGACTATGGCTACACCTTC

v_call: TRBV3-1/TRBV3-2
clone_size: NA
j_call: TRBJ2-7
d_call: TRBD2
cdr3_aa: CASSQDRVAGGLSYEQYF
cdr3_nt: TGTGCCAGCAGCCAAGATCGGGTAGCGGGTGGCCTCTCCTACGAGCAGTACTTC

v_call: TRBV2
clone_size: NA
j_call: TRBJ2-3
d_call: NA
cdr3_aa: CASRPLGMGTDTQYF
cdr3_nt: TGTGCCAGCAGGCCCCTCGGGATGGGCACAGATACGCAGTATTTT

v_call: TRBV5-8
clone_size: NA
j_call: TRBJ2-1
d_call: NA
cdr3_aa: CASSAGTAVIGEQFF
cdr3_nt: TGTGCCAGCAGCGCCGGGACTGCCGTGATAGGTGAGCAGTTCTTC

v_call: TRBV7-3
clone_size: NA
j_call: TRBJ1-1
d_call: NA
cdr3_aa: CASSLNSPGGEAFF
cdr3_nt: TGTGCCAGCAGCTTAAATTCCCCCGGCGGTGAAGCTTTCTTT

v_call: TRBV3-1/TRBV3-2
clone_size: NA
j_call: TRBJ1-2
d_call: TRBD1
cdr3_aa: CASSQDRGRIYGYTF
cdr3_nt: TGTGCCAGCAGCCAAGACAGGGGGCGGATCTATGGCTACACCTTC

v_call: TRBV9
clone_size: NA
j_call: TRBJ2-1
d_call: TRBD2
cdr3_aa: CASSLRSASGMDEQFF
cdr3_nt: TGTGCCAGCAGCCTAAGATCGGCTAGCGGGATGGATGAGCAGTTCTTC

v_call: TRBV29-1
clone_size: NA
j_call: TRBJ2-7
d_call: TRBD1
cdr3_aa: CSVGQGVSYEQYF
cdr3_nt: TGCAGCGTTGGGCAGGGGGTCTCCTACGAGCAGTACTTC

v_call: TRBV6-5
clone_size: NA
j_call: TRBJ2-7
d_call: TRBD1
cdr3_aa: CASRTGEREQYF
cdr3_nt: TGTGCCAGCAGGACAGGGGAACGGGAGCAGTACTTC

v_call: TRBV5-4
clone_size: NA
j_call: TRBJ2-1
d_call: TRBD2
cdr3_aa: CASSLGGSGMYNEQFF
cdr3_nt: TGTGCCAGCAGCTTGGGGGGTAGCGGGATGTACAATGAGCAGTTCTTC

v_call: TRBV24-1
clone_size: NA
j_call: TRBJ2-2
d_call: NA
cdr3_aa: CATSEQGGGTGELFF
cdr3_nt: TGTGCCACCAGTGAGCAGGGGGGAGGCACCGGGGAGCTGTTTTTT